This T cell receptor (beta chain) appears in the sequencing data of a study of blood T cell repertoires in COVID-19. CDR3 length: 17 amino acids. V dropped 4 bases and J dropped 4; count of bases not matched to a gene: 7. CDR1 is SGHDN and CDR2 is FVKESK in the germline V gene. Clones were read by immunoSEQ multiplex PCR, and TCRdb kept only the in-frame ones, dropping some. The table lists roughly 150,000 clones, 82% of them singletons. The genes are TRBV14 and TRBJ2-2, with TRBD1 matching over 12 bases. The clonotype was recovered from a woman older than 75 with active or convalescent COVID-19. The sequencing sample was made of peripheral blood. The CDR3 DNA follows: TGTGCCAGCAGCCTGGGACAGGGGGCGCGGGGCACCGGGGAGCTGTTTTTT. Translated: CASSLGQGARGTGELFF. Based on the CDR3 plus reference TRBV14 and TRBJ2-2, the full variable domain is EAGVTQFPSHSVIEKGQTVTLRCDPISGHDNLYWYRRVMGKEIKFLLHFVKESKQDESGMPNNRFLAERTGGTYSTLKVQPAELEDSGVYFCASSLGQGARGTGELFFGEGSRLTVL.